This TCR beta chain emerged from a study of post-analysis software for immune sequencing data. Study-wide points: Controls showed lower frequencies than patients for five or six TRBV segments, and TRBV5-6, TRBV5-1 and TRBV20-1 were among these. Versus controls, multiple sclerosis patients showed significantly lower diversity (normalized Chao1).

Germline V gene sequence: CDR1 SQVTM, CDR2 ANQGSEA. The CDR3 spans 12 residues. The V end lost 5 bases, the J end lost 1 base, and 8 bases lay between the germline ends. Comment on this clonotype: No antigen is known for it.

The library was made from cDNA and included unique molecular identifiers. TCRdb reprocessed the PCR reads via MiXCR and lists one record per CDR3 protein. The repertoire consists of around 710,000 distinct CDR3 sequences, with more than 45% occurring once and the leading ten covering roughly 4.5%. V and J are TRBV29-1 and TRBJ1-1; no clear D gene. The origin of this receptor is a girl aged 10 to 17 with multiple sclerosis. Sequencing was done on a sample of blood. CDR3 nucleotides: TGCAGCGTTCTCCCGAGGAACACTGAAGCTTTCTTT. It codes for CSVLPRNTEAFF.